This TCR beta chain was profiled in a study of T-cell reconstitution after alpha-beta-depleted transplantation in children. Unique molecular identifiers were incorporated into the prepared TCRbeta library. TCRdb reanalysed the PCR reads using MiXCR and keeps one entry per CDR3 protein. The sample includes around 250,000 distinct CDR3 sequences, approximately 9.8% seen only once; the top ten take about a tenth. This clonotype was counted only a few times. V shed 10 bases and J shed 12 bases, with 21 bases lying between them. The CDR3 contains 12 residues. Germline V gene data show CDR1 as MNHNS and CDR2 as SASEGT.

The material sequenced was PBMCs from the stem cell graft donor, taken from the stem cell graft. This receptor was obtained from a human donor who donated a stem cell graft to a child with SCID. This chain uses TRBV6-1 with TRBJ1-1; D is unresolved. CDR3 amino acids: CATLYLGLPTFF. DNA for the CDR3: TGTGCCACCCTATATTTAGGGCTACCTACTTTCTTT.